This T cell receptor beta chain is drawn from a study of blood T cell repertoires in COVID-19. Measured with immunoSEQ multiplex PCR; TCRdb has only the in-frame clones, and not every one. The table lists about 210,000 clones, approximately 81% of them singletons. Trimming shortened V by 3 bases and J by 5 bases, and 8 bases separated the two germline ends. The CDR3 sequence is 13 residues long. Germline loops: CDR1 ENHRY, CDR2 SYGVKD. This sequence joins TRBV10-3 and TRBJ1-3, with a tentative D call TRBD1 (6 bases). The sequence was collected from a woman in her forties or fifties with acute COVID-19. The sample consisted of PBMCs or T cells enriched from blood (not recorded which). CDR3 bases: TGTGCCATCAGTGAAACAGGGAGAAACACCATATATTTT. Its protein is CAISETGRNTIYF.